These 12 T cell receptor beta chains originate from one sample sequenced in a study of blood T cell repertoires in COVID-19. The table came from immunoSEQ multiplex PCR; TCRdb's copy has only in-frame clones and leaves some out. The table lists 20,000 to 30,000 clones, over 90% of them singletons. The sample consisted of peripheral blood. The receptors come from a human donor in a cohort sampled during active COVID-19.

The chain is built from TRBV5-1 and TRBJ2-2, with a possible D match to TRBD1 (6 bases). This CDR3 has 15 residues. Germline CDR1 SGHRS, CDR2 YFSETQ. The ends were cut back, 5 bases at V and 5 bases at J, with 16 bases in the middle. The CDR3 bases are TGCGCCAGCAGATTAGGGGACATTGGAACCGGGGAGCTGTTTTTT. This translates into CASRLGDIGTGELFF.

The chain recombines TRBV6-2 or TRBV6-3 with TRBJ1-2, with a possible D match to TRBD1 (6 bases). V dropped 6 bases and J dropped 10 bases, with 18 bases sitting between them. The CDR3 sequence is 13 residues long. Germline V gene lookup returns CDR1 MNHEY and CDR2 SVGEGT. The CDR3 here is CASSPHRALDYTF. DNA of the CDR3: TGTGCCAGCAGCCCTCACAGGGCCTTGGACTACACCTTC.

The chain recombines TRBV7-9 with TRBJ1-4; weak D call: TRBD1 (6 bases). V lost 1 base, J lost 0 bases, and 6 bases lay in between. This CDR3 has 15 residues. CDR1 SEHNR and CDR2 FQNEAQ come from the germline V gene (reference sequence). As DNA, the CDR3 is TGTGCCAGCAGCTTAGGGACAGCAACTAATGAAAAACTGTTTTTT. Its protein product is CASSLGTATNEKLFF. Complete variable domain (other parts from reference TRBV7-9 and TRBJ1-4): DTGVSQNPRHKITKRGQNVTFRCDPISEHNRLYWYRQTLGQGPEFLTYFQNEAQLEKSRLLSDRFSAERPKGSFSTLEIQRTEQGDSAMYLCASSLGTATNEKLFFGSGTQLSVL.

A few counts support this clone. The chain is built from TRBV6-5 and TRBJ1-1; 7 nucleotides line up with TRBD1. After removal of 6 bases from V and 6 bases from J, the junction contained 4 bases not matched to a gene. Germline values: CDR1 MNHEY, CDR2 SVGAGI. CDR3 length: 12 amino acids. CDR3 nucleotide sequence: TGTGCCAGCAGGACTGACAGGGCTGAAGCTTTCTTT. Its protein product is CASRTDRAEAFF.

CDR3 coding DNA: TGTGCCAGCAGTTCCCTAAGCGTCTCCAGGGGAAGGGGAGAGACCCAGTACTTC. Amino acids: CASSSLSVSRGRGETQYF. The chain recombines TRBV27 with TRBJ2-5; TRBD1 might be the D (6 bases). Looked up from germline, CDR1 is MNHEY and CDR2 is SMNVEV (reference sequence). V was clipped by 4 bases and J by 4 bases, with 25 bases between them. The CDR3 is 18 amino acids.

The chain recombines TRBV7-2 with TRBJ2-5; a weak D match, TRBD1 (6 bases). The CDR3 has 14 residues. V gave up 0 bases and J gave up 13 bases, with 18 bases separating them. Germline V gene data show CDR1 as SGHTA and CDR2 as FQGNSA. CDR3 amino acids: CASSLAGPQGQPYF. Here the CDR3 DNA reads TGTGCCAGCAGCTTAGCAGGGCCCCAGGGGCAACCGTACTTC.

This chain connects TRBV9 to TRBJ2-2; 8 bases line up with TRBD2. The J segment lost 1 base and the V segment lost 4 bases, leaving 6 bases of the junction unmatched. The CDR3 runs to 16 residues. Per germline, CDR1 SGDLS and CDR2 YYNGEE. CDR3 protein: CASSLRLARNTGELFF. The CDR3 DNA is TGTGCCAGCAGCCTCCGACTAGCGAGGAACACCGGGGAGCTGTTTTTT.

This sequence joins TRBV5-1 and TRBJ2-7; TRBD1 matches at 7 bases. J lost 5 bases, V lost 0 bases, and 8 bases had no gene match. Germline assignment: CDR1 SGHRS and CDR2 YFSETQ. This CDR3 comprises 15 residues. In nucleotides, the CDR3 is TGCGCCAGCAGCTTGGATTTGGGGACAGCAAACGAGCAGTACTTC. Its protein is CASSLDLGTANEQYF.

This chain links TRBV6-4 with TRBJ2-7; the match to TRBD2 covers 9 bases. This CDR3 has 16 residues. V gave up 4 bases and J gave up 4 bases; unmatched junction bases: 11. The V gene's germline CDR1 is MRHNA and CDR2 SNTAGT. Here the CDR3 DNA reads TGTGCCAGCAGTGCCTTAGCGGGAGACAGTTTTTACGAGCAGTACTTC. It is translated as CASSALAGDSFYEQYF.

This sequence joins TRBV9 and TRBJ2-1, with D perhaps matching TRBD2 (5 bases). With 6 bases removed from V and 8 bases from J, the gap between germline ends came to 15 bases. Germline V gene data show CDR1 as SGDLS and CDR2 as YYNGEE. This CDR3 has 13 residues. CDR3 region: CASTLPGIHEQFF. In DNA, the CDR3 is TGTGCCAGCACTCTCCCGGGGATCCATGAGCAGTTCTTC.

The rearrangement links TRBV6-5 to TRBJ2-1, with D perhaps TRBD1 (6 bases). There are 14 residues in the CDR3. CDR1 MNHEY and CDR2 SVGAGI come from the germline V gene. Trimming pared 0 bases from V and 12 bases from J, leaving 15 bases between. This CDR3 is CASSYSTGKDRQFF. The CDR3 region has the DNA TGTGCCAGCAGTTACTCTACAGGGAAGGATCGGCAGTTCTTC.

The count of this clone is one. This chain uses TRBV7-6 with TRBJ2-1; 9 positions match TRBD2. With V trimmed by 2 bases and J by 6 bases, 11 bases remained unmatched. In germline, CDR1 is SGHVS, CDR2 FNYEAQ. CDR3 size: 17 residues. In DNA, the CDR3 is TGTGCCAGCAGCTTACGCTCCGGGACTAGCCTGGGCAATGAGCAGTTCTTC. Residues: CASSLRSGTSLGNEQFF.